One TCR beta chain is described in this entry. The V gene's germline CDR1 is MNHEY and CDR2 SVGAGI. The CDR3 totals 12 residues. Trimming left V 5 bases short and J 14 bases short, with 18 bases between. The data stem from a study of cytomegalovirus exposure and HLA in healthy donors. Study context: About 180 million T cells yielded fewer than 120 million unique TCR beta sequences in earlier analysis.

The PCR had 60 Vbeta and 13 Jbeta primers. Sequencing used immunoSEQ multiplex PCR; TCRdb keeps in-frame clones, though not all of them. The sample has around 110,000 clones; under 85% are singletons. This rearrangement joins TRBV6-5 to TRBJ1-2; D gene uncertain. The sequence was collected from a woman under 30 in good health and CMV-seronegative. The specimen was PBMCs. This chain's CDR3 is CASSREARSFTF. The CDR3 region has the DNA TGTGCCAGCAGTCGGGAAGCGCGTAGCTTTACCTTC.